The 6 T cell receptor beta chains below all came from one sample that was sequenced in a study of breast tumors, draining lymph nodes, adjacent tissues. The lymph nodes were axillary draining lymph nodes from breast cancer patients. TCRdb itself ran the multiplex PCR reads through MiXCR, one entry per CDR3 protein. The sample records some 130,000 distinct CDR3 sequences, less than 20% being singletons. Specimen: axillary lymph node tissue. These receptors all stem from a female donor with breast cancer. Some clones in this sample may be carry-over from other donors' samples.

This clonotype was counted at least ten times. The chain employs TRBV2 and TRBJ2-5; D is unclear. The germline V gene has CDR1 SNHLY and CDR2 FYNNEI. Trimming removed 6 bases at V and 5 bases at J, with 7 bases between. The CDR3 is 11 amino acids. CDR3 sequence: CASSYSETQYF. For the CDR3, the DNA is TGTGCCAGCAGCTACTCGGAGACCCAGTACTTC.

This clonotype was observed at least ten times. This sequence joins TRBV5-1 and TRBJ2-3; unclear D gene. From germline, CDR1 is SGHRS and CDR2 YFSETQ. V was cut by 0 bases and J by 2 bases, with 7 bases left in between. This CDR3 is 14 amino acids long. CDR3 residues: CASSLVSATDTQYF. The CDR3 nucleotides are TGCGCCAGCAGCTTGGTTTCCGCCACAGATACGCAGTATTTT. Supplemented by reference TRBV5-1 and TRBJ2-3, the full variable domain reads KAGVTQTPRYLIKTRGQQVTLSCSPISGHRSVSWYQQTPGQGLQFLFEYFSETQRNKGNFPGRFSGRQFSNSRSEMNVSTLELGDSALYLCASSLVSATDTQYFGPGTRLTVL.

This clonotype was counted ten times or more. This chain connects TRBV6-4 to TRBJ2-2, with D hard to call. The V and J ends lost 6 bases and 0 bases respectively, with 5 bases between them. The CDR3 loop spans 13 amino acids. Germline V gene data show CDR1 as MRHNA and CDR2 as SNTAGT. The CDR3 nucleotides read TGTGCCAGCAGAGCAACGAACACCGGGGAGCTGTTTTTT. It translates to CASRATNTGELFF.

There are many counts of this clonotype. The chain has TRBV11-3 and TRBJ2-7; the D is unclear. The CDR3 runs 13 residues. In germline, CDR1 is SGHNT, CDR2 YENEEA. V dropped 5 bases and J dropped 3 bases, with 11 bases sitting between them. The CDR3 bases are TGTGCCAGCAGCATCCTAGACTGCTACGAGCAGTACTTC. This encodes CASSILDCYEQYF.

This clonotype was found many times. The chain combines TRBV7-3 with TRBJ2-5; D possibly corresponds to TRBD2 (5 bases). Per the germline V gene, CDR1 is SGHTA and CDR2 is FQGTGA. V was cut by 3 bases and J by 2 bases, with 7 bases left in between. This CDR3 is 13 amino acids long. The CDR3 DNA reads as TGTGCCAGCAGCTTTACGGGACAAGAGACCCAGTACTTC. It codes for CASSFTGQETQYF.

This clonotype was detected ten times or more. The chain links TRBV12-3 or TRBV12-4 to TRBJ2-7; tentatively, D is TRBD1 (6 bases). V shed 3 bases and J shed 3 bases, with 12 bases lying between them. CDR3 length: 14 amino acids. The CDR3 is CASSFNRANYEQYF. CDR3 bases: TGTGCCAGCAGTTTTAACAGGGCCAACTACGAGCAGTACTTC.